This T cell receptor beta chain was captured by sequencing in a study of blood T cells in healthy people across ages. Remarks on this clonotype: Antigen: not known.

Primed by a sample-barcoded 5' primer and a J-beta primer mix, a second PCR proceeded for about 7 to 12 cycles. TCRdb itself ran the 5' RACE reads through MiXCR, one entry per CDR3 protein. Here the sample spans 600,000 to 900,000 distinct CDR3 sequences, 25% to 30% being singletons. Study results and caveats: Naive T cell percentage strongly correlated with TCR beta diversity.

Trimming took off 9 bases at V and 0 bases at J, with 9 bases between the two ends. Per the germline V gene, CDR1 is SNHLY and CDR2 is FYNNEI. The length of the CDR3 is 13 residues. This sample also belongs to another study, concerning T cells of mothers and their children. That work states: Donors comprised a few healthy Caucasian mothers plus their six children.

This receptor was identified in a boy aged 5 to 17 in good health. Material for sequencing was blood. The rearrangement uses TRBV2 and TRBJ2-1; D gene unclear. This chain's CDR3 is CASEPDSYNEQFF. The CDR3 DNA is TGTGCCAGTGAACCGGACTCCTACAATGAGCAGTTCTTC.